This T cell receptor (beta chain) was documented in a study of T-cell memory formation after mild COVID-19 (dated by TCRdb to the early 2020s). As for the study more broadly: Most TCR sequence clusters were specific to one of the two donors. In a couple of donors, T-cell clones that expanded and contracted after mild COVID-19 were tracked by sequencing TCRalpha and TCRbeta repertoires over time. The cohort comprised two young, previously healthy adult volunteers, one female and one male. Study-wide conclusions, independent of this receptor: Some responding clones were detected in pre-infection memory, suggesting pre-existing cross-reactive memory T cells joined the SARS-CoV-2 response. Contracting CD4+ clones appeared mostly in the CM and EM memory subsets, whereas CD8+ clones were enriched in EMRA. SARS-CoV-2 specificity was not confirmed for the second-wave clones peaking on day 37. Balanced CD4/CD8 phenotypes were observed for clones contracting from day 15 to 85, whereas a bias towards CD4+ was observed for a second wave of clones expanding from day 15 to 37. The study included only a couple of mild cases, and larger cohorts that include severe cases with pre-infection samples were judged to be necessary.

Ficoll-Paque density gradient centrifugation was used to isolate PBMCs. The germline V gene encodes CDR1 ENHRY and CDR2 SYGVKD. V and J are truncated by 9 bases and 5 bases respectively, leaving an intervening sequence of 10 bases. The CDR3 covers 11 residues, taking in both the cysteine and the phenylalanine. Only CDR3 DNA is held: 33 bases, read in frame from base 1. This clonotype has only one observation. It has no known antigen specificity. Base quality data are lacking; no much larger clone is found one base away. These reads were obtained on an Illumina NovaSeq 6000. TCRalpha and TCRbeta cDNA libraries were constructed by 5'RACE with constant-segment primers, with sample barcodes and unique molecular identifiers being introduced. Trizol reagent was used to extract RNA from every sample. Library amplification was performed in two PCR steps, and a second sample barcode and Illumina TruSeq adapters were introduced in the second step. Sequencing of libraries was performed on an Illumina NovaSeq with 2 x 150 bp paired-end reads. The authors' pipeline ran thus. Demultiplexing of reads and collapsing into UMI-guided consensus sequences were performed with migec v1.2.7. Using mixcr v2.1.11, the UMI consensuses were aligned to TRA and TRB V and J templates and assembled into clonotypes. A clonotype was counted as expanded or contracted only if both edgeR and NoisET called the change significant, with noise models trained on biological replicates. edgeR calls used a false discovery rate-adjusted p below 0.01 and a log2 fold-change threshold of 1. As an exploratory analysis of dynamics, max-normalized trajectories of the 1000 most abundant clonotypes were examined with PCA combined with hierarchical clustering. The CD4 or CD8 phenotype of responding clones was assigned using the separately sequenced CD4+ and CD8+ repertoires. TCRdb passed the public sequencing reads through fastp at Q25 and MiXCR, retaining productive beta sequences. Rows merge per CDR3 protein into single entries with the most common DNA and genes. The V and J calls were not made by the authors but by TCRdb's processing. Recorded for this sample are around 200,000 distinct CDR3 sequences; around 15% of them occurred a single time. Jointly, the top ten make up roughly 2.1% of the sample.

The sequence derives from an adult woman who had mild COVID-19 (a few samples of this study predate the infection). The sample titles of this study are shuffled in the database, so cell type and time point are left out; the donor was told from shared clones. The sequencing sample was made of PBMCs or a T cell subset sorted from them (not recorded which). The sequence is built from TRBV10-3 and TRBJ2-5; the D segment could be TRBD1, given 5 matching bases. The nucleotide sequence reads TGTGCCATTGGGCAGGGCGAGACCCAGTACTTC. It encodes CAIGQGETQYF.